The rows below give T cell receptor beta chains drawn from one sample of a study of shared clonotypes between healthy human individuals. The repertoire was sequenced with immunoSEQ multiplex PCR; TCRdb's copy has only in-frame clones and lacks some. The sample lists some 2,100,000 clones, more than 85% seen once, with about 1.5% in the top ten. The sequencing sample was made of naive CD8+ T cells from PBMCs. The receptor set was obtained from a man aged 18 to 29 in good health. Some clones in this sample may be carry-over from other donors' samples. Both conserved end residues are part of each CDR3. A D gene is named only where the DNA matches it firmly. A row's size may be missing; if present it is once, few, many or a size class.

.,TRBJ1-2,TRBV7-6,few,TGTGCCAGCAGCTTAGATTCCAGGAATGGCTACACCTTC,CASSLDSRNGYTF
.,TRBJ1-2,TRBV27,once,TGTGCCAGCAGTTTCTCCGGGGGGGTCGCCTCATATGGCTACACCTTC,CASSFSGGVASYGYTF
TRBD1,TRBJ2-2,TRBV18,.,TGTGCCAGCTCACAGACAGGGGGCAAGACCGGGGAGCTGTTTTTT,CASSQTGGKTGELFF
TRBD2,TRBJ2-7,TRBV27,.,TGTGCCAGCGGGAAACTGGGACTAGCGGGAGCTTCGGCCTACGAGCAGTACTTC,CASGKLGLAGASAYEQYF
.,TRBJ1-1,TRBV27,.,TGTGCCAGCAGTTACCAAAGACAGGATGTGAACACTGAAGCTTTCTTT,CASSYQRQDVNTEAFF
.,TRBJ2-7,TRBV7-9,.,TGTGCCAGCACCCTAGGGGAGCGCTACGAGCAGTACTTC,CASTLGERYEQYF
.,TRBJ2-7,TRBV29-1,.,TGCAGCGTTGGGGGCGGGTCGCGGCACGAGCAGTACTTC,CSVGGGSRHEQYF
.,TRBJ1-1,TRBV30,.,TGTGCCTGGAGTGTGACAGAACACACTGAAGCTTTCTTT,CAWSVTEHTEAFF
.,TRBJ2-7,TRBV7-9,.,TGTGCCAGCGGGGGCAGGGAAAACGACGAGCAGTACTTC,CASGGRENDEQYF
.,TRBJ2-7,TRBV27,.,TGTGCCAGCAGTTTAGGTTTGGGGAGTTCATCCTACGAGCAGTACTTC,CASSLGLGSSSYEQYF
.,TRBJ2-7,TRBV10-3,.,TGTGCCATCAGGGGATCAATCGGACCATTCTACGAGCAGTACTTC,CAIRGSIGPFYEQYF
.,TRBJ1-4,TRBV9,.,TGTGCCAGCAGCGTAGGTACAGGGAGGAATGAAAAACTGTTTTTT,CASSVGTGRNEKLFF
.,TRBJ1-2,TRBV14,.,TGTGCCAGCAGCCAAGTACCACCAGCTCCGTACACCTTC,CASSQVPPAPYTF
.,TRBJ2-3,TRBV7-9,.,TGTGCCAGCAGCCCCCAAGGGGGAAAAAACACAGATACGCAGTATTTT,CASSPQGGKNTDTQYF
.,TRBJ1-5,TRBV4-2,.,TGTGCCAGCAGCCCACAGGGTGCAGGCAATCAGCCCCAGCATTTT,CASSPQGAGNQPQHF
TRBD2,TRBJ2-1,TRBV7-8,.,TGTGCCAGCAGCTCTGAAACTAGCGGCCTCTCCTACAATGAGCAGTTCTTC,CASSSETSGLSYNEQFF
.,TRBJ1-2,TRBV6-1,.,TGTGCCAGCAGTGAAGGTCCTAGGGTGGGCTACACCTTC,CASSEGPRVGYTF
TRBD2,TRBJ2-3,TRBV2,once,TGTGCCAGCAGTGTGTGGCCTAGCGGGAGTATGGGCGATACGCAGTATTTT,CASSVWPSGSMGDTQYF
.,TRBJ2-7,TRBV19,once,TGTGCCACCTCGTTAGTCATACCGCCCTACGAGCAGTACTTC,CATSLVIPPYEQYF
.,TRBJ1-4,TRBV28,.,TGTGCCAGCAGTTCCCGTTATTCAGCAACTAATGAAAAACTGTTTTTT,CASSSRYSATNEKLFF
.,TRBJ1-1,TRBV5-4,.,TGTGCCAGCAGCTGGGGGGAGGCGAACACTGAAGCTTTCTTT,CASSWGEANTEAFF
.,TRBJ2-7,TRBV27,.,TGTGCCAGTAAACCGGGACTCCGACTACCTTACGAGCAGTACTTC,CASKPGLRLPYEQYF
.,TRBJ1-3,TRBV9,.,TGTGCCAGCAGCTATTCACCGACAGTCTCTGGAAACACCATATATTTT,CASSYSPTVSGNTIYF
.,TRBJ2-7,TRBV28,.,TGTGCCAGCAACCATCCCAGGGATTTTGTCTACGAGCAGTACTTC,CASNHPRDFVYEQYF
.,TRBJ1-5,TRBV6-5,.,TGTGCCAGCTCCCGAACAGGGCCGGATCAGCCCCAGCATTTT,CASSRTGPDQPQHF
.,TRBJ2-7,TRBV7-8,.,TGTGCCAGCAGCTTAGCTGTCCGGACCGCCTACGAGCAGTACTTC,CASSLAVRTAYEQYF
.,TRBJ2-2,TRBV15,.,TGTGCCACCAGCGTAGACGGTGGTGGCACCGGGGAGCTGTTTTTT,CATSVDGGGTGELFF
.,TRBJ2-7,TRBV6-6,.,TGTGCCAGCAGTTACTCCGGGTTAACGAGGGAGCAGTACTTC,CASSYSGLTREQYF
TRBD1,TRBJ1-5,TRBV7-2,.,TGTGCCAGCAGCTTAGTCGGGCAGGGGGCCCGGCAGCCCCAGCATTTT,CASSLVGQGARQPQHF
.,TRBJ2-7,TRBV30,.,TGTGCCTGGAGCTTTCTACAGGCGTCCTACGAGCAGTACTTC,CAWSFLQASYEQYF
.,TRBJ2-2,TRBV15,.,TGTGCCACCAGCAGAGATCTGAGACCCGGGGAGCTGTTTTTT,CATSRDLRPGELFF
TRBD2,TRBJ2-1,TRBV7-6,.,TGTGCCAGCAGCCCCCGGACTAGCGGGGCCTACAATGAGCAGTTCTTC,CASSPRTSGAYNEQFF
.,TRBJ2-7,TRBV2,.,TGTGCCAGCAGGGATTCCGGCTCCTACGAGCAGTACTTC,CASRDSGSYEQYF
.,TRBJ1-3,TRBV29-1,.,TGCAGCGCCCGGGTGGGAGGAAACACCATATATTTT,CSARVGGNTIYF
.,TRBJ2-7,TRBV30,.,TGTGCCTGGAGTGTACCATGGGTCAGGGTCCCACGCGAGCAGTACTTC,CAWSVPWVRVPREQYF
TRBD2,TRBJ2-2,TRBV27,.,TGTGCCAGCAGCCCGACTAGCGGCTACACCGGGGAGCTGTTTTTT,CASSPTSGYTGELFF
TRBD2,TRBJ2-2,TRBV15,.,TGTGCCACCAGCAGTGAACCGGGACTAGAGCGTGAGACCGGGGAGCTGTTTTTT,CATSSEPGLERETGELFF
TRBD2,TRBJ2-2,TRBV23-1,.,TGCGCCAGCAGTCAATCGGGGCTAGCGGGAGGTACCGGGGAGCTGTTTTTT,CASSQSGLAGGTGELFF
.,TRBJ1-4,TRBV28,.,TGTGCCAGCAGTTTAGCCGGGGATGAAAAACTGTTTTTT,CASSLAGDEKLFF
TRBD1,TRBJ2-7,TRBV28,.,TGTGCCAGCATTCCACTCCGGGACAGGGGATACGAGCAGTACTTC,CASIPLRDRGYEQYF